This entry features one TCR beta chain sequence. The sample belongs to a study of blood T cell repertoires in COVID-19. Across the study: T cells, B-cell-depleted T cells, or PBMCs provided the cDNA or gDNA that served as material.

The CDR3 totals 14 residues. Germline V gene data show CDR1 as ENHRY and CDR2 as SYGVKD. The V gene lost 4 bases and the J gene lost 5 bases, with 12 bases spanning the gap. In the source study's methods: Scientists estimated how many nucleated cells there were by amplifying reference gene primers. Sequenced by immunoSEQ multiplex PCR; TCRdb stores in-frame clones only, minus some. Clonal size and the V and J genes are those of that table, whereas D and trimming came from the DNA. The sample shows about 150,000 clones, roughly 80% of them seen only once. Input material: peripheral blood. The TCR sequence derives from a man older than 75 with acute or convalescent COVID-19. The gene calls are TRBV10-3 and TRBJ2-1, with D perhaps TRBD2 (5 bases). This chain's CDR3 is CAISGGTGNNEQFF. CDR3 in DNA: TGTGCCATCAGTGGCGGAACGGGGAACAATGAGCAGTTCTTC.